This T cell receptor beta chain is drawn from a study of shared clonotypes between healthy human individuals (dated by TCRdb to about 2020). Context from the whole study: A couple of women and a few men aged 18 to 49 years were included in the cohort. Blood TCR repertoires of a handful of healthy adults were deeply sequenced to estimate repertoire size and the extent of clonotype sharing between individuals. Per donor, leukapheresis produced somewhere between about 0.8 and 9 billion PBMCs. For each donor, CD4 naive and CD4 memory were each given three plates, CD8 naive was given two plates, and CD8 memory was given one plate. Libraries were prepared and TCR repertoires were sequenced by different laboratories using diverse techniques, in order to increase sequencing depth and limit assay-specific biases.

Donors were healthy HIV-negative adults with no recently reported acute infections or vaccinations. Only Caucasian adults living in Nashville, Tennessee, USA were represented among the donors. CD4+ T cells were enriched through magnetic negative selection, after which naive cells were positively selected on CD45RA and the remaining negative fraction served as the memory subset. Blood was collected by leukapheresis, and PBMCs were isolated by Ficoll-Histopaque density gradient centrifugation and then cryopreserved in liquid nitrogen vapor phase. Analytical flow cytometry was used to check the purity and quantity of each magnetically sorted T cell population. Genomic DNA was isolated from each sorted fraction and quantified by UV absorbance on a Nanodrop 2000c. Overall study outcomes, separate from this receptor: Estimated clonotype richness was generally larger for naive than for memory subsets. When a handful of donors were compared, the shared fraction of clonotypes was 5% to 6.5% for naive CD4, roughly 3.3% for naive CD8, more than 2% for memory CD4, and roughly 0.43% for memory CD8. Rarefaction of sorted-subset datasets indicated incomplete sequencing despite the large sequencing depth. Pairwise subsampling led to the expectation that sequencing depth would affect the degree of clonotype sharing among donors. Clonotypes shared by all four sorted-subset donors showed higher generation probabilities than non-shared clonotypes. Sampling was limited to blood, and TCR repertoires in tissue likely differ from TCR repertoires in blood. The small number of donors limited the genetic and exposure-history diversity represented.

The CDR3 numbers 14 residues from cysteine through phenylalanine. Left in the record is the CDR3 DNA by itself, 42 bases read in frame from the first base. Trimming takes 7 bases off V and 0 bases off J; junction bases not matched to a gene: 4. Via the germline V gene (reference sequence), CDR1 is MNHNY and CDR2 SVGAGI. This clone was seen once. Its binding antigen is unknown. It has no much larger one-base neighbor in the sample; base qualities were not kept. Using the deep immunoSEQ assay, TCR CDR3 regions were amplified from genomic DNA by multiplex PCR. Genomic DNA extracted from each cell subset was distributed evenly over all wells of several immunoSEQ 96-well plates, and each plate served as one replicate. For sorted subsets, approximately 190 ng of genomic DNA, equivalent to 25,000 to 30,000 T cell genomes, went into each replicate PCR. The purified libraries were quantified using a Qubit 3.0 fluorometer, sized with a Bioanalyzer 2100, and then quantified again using the KAPA Library Quantification kit. A separate single-read 150-cycle Illumina NextSeq 550 flow cell was used to sequence each immunoSEQ 96-well plate. Turning to the authors' computational methods: Because the immunoSEQ output held only junctional sequences and lacked quality scores, the filtering could not match the filtering applied to full-length reads. To assign V/J genes and CDR3, sequences were annotated using PyIR, a Python wrapper for IgBLAST v1.9, with IMGT germline references. Reads with weak V/J assignments (E-value above 1e-6), missing CDR3, stop codons, out-of-frame junctions, or ambiguous translated residues were removed. V3J clonotypes were defined by identical inferred V gene, J gene, and CDR3 amino acid sequence. To compute the percentage overlap between repertoires, the number of shared unique clonotypes was divided by the size of the smaller repertoire. RTK rarefaction, the Chao1 estimator, and Recon v2.1 estimates of unobserved clonotypes were used to assess repertoire richness. For all TCRbeta clonotypes obtained by the gDNA method from a handful of donors, generation probabilities were computed with OLGA. What TCRdb holds here is the immuneACCESS table cut down to in-frame rearrangements. Part of the clones is not present; checked against another copy, under half of the missing clones reflect an unresolved V gene, and the others are unexplained. V and J calls and clone size are as listed in that table; D and trimming were resolved from the DNA. This sample holds fewer than 3 million clones; around 92% were observed only once. Clones ranked in the top ten supply roughly 0.34% of the sample.

The TCR comes from a young man in good health. Some clones in this sample may be carry-over from other donors' samples. Source material: naive CD4+ T cells from PBMCs. The cell subset or site label here, explained by the study, means: CD45RA+ positively selected. The V and J segments used are TRBV6-6 and TRBJ2-7, with 9 bases in between that match TRBD2. The CDR3 has the sequence CASTRTSASYEQYF. The nucleotides read TGTGCCAGCACCCGGACTAGCGCCTCCTACGAGCAGTACTTC.